What follows are 30 T cell receptor beta chains derived from one specimen sequenced in a study of cytomegalovirus exposure and HLA in healthy donors. This PCR relied on a set of 60 Vbeta primers and 13 Jbeta primers. TCRdb's copy holds only in-frame clones and misses some; the assay was immunoSEQ multiplex PCR. The sample carries over 150,000 clones, about two thirds recorded once. What was sequenced was PBMCs. These receptors all stem from a woman in her 30s in good health and CMV-seronegative.

The sample holds a few counts of this clone. The chain links TRBV4-3 to TRBJ2-7; 9 positions match TRBD2. This CDR3 comprises 15 residues. J gave up 2 bases and V 3 bases, and 5 bases lay outside the gene matches. Germline loops: CDR1 LGHNA, CDR2 YSLEER. The CDR3 loop is CASSHGLASTYEQYF. The CDR3 DNA is TGCGCCAGCAGCCACGGACTAGCGTCGACCTACGAGCAGTACTTC.

The chain links TRBV7-2 to TRBJ2-6, with D tentatively TRBD1 (5 bases). CDR1 and CDR2 (germline): SGHTA, FQGNSA. The CDR3 consists of 15 residues. V lost 6 bases and J 4 bases, leaving 13 bases between the germline ends. The DNA of the CDR3 is TGTGCCAGCAGGCTCCAGGGAACCGGGGCCAACGTCCTGACTTTC. As protein: CASRLQGTGANVLTF.

The genes are TRBV29-1 and TRBJ2-4; 7 positions agree with TRBD1. V lost 3 bases to trimming and J lost 5 bases; unmatched junction nucleotides: 4. Germline loops: CDR1 SQVTM, CDR2 ANQGSEA. The CDR3 spans 13 residues. The CDR3 here is CSVERGRQNIQYF. CDR3 DNA sequence: TGCAGCGTTGAGAGGGGGCGTCAAAACATTCAGTACTTC. The whole variable domain, remainder taken from reference TRBV29-1 and TRBJ2-4, is SAVISQKPSRDICQRGTSLTIQCQVDSQVTMMFWYRQQPGQSLTLIATANQGSEATYESGFVIDKFPISRPNLTFSTLTVSNMSPEDSSIYLCSVERGRQNIQYFGAGTRLSVL.

The V gene is TRBV19, the J gene TRBJ1-2, with D possibly TRBD1 on 5 matching bases. Germline CDR1 LNHDA, CDR2 SQIVND (reference sequence). The CDR3 has 18 amino acids. V lost 4 bases, J lost 8 bases, and 29 bases lay in between. Here the CDR3 reads CASSTLGGRQGRGWGYTF. CDR3 DNA: TGTGCCAGTAGTACGCTCGGGGGAAGGCAGGGAAGAGGATGGGGCTACACCTTC.

The rearrangement uses TRBV19 and TRBJ1-3; D unresolved. The CDR3 totals 14 residues. The V gene lost 3 bases and the J gene lost 1 base, with 7 bases spanning the gap. Germline values: CDR1 LNHDA, CDR2 SQIVND (reference sequence). Written as DNA, the CDR3 is TGTGCCAGTAGTATCGCAGGTTCTGGAAACACCATATATTTT. This encodes CASSIAGSGNTIYF.

The rearrangement uses TRBV5-1 and TRBJ2-2, with a tentative D call TRBD2 (7 bases). Germline CDR1 reads SGHRS; CDR2 reads YFSETQ. The CDR3 has 16 residues. Trimming shortened V by 0 bases and J by 6 bases, and 15 bases separated the two germline ends. DNA for the CDR3: TGCGCCAGCAGCTTGGAGGGGGGGGGCTTCGCCGGGGAGCTGTTTTTT. Translation gives CASSLEGGGFAGELFF.

The V gene is TRBV4-2, the J gene TRBJ2-3; no definite D call. Germline V gene lookup returns CDR1 LGHNA and CDR2 YNFKEQ. The V end lost 4 bases, the J end lost 1 base, and 9 bases lay between the germline ends. CDR3 length: 14 amino acids. DNA for the CDR3: TGTGCCAGCAGCCCTTGGTTAGGCACAGATACGCAGTATTTT. It translates to CASSPWLGTDTQYF.

V gene TRBV28 combines with J gene TRBJ2-1; 7 nucleotides match TRBD2. V was clipped by 4 bases and J by 0 bases; unmatched bases: 6. Germline V gene data show CDR1 as MDHEN and CDR2 as SYDVKM. This CDR3 spans 16 amino acids. The chain's CDR3 is CASSSLLAHSYNEQFF. CDR3 bases: TGTGCCAGCAGTTCCCTACTAGCGCACTCCTACAATGAGCAGTTCTTC.

This clone was seen a few times. The chain joins TRBV7-2 to TRBJ2-3; 9 bases line up with TRBD1. CDR3 length: 13 residues. Per germline, CDR1 SGHTA and CDR2 FQGNSA. With 5 bases clipped from V and 6 bases from J, the junction kept 3 bases outside the gene matches. Here the CDR3 reads CASSRTGEDTQYF. DNA for the CDR3: TGTGCCAGCAGCCGGACAGGGGAGGATACGCAGTATTTT.

This chain connects TRBV5-1 to TRBJ2-3; D might be TRBD2 (5 bases). Germline V gives CDR1 SGHRS, CDR2 YFSETQ. The ends were cut back, 5 bases at V and 2 bases at J, with 15 bases in the middle. This CDR3 region has 15 residues. CDR3: CASSPREGFTDTQYF. CDR3 nucleotide sequence: TGCGCCAGCAGTCCTCGGGAAGGGTTCACAGATACGCAGTATTTT.

This clone was seen a few times. V and J are TRBV6-6 and TRBJ2-5, with 8 positions matching TRBD1. Trimming cost V 5 bases and J 3 bases; bases outside gene matches: 8. This CDR3 is built from 15 residues. CDR1 and CDR2 from the germline V gene are MNHNY and SVGAGI (reference sequence). CDR3 DNA sequence: TGTGCCAGCAGTGGGACAGGAGAGAAGAAAGAGACCCAGTACTTC. This gives the protein CASSGTGEKKETQYF.

The chain couples TRBV5-1 to TRBJ2-5; 9 nucleotides line up with TRBD1. Unmatched junction bases numbered 4, after V lost 4 bases and J lost 6 bases. Germline V gene sequence: CDR1 SGHRS, CDR2 YFSETQ. This CDR3 is built from 13 residues. CDR3 nucleotides: TGCGCCAGCAGCCCGGGACAGGGAAAGACCCAGTACTTC. It is translated as CASSPGQGKTQYF.

The chain uses TRBV28 and TRBJ2-7; possibly TRBD2 for D (5 bases). The DNA end is more similar to TRBJ2-1, so the J call may be wrong. Germline lookup yields CDR1 MDHEN and CDR2 SYDVKM. The CDR3 sequence is 14 residues long. CDR3 DNA sequence: TGTGCCAGCAGTTTCCCTAGACTACACAATGAGCAGTTCTTC. This sequence encodes CASSFPRLHNEQFF.

The V call is TRBV29-1, the J call TRBJ1-1; 9 bases align to TRBD1. The CDR3 has 13 residues. The ends lost 7 bases at V and 1 base at J; junction bases unmatched: 4. Looked up from germline, CDR1 is SQVTM and CDR2 is ANQGSEA. The CDR3 sequence is CSAPGQGNTEAFF. The CDR3 DNA is TGCAGCGCTCCGGGACAGGGGAACACTGAAGCTTTCTTT.

This chain uses TRBV14 with TRBJ1-1; possibly TRBD1 for D (6 bases). The CDR3 is made up of 17 amino acids. Trimming removed 5 bases from V and 2 bases from J, with 21 bases in between. The germline V gene has CDR1 SGHDN and CDR2 FVKESK. Here the CDR3 DNA reads TGTGCCAGCAGCGCGCAATTGGGGGGGCATTTAAACACTGAAGCTTTCTTT. Translation gives CASSAQLGGHLNTEAFF.

This clone has just a few counts. V and J are TRBV29-1 and TRBJ1-4; TRBD1 aligns across 8 bases. Germline V CDR1 and CDR2: SQVTM, ANQGSEA. This CDR3 has 12 residues. With 4 bases clipped from V and 8 bases from J, the junction kept 3 bases outside the gene matches. This CDR3 is CSVGTGLEKLFF. CDR3 DNA: TGCAGCGTTGGGACAGGGCTCGAAAAACTGTTTTTT.

V gene TRBV4-3 combines with J gene TRBJ2-2, with D possibly matching TRBD1 (7 bases). Trimming left V 4 bases short and J 5 bases short, with 11 bases between. The germline CDR1 and CDR2 sequences are LGHNA and YSLEER. This CDR3 has 14 amino acids. CDR3: CASSPGGKTGELFF. DNA for the CDR3: TGCGCCAGCAGCCCAGGGGGGAAAACCGGGGAGCTGTTTTTT.

The chain links TRBV5-1 to TRBJ2-2, with TRBD2 identical over 8 bases. This CDR3 region has 17 residues. Losses at the gene ends were 7 bases for V and 4 bases for J; bases not matched to a gene: 15. Germline V gene data show CDR1 as SGHRS and CDR2 as YFSETQ. This CDR3 reads CASRSTTTSAGTGELFF. DNA for the CDR3: TGCGCCAGCCGTTCAACCACGACTAGCGCGGGCACCGGGGAGCTGTTTTTT.

The sample holds one count of this clone. The genes are TRBV4-3 and TRBJ1-4, with TRBD1 identical over 7 bases. The germline V gene encodes CDR1 LGHNA and CDR2 YSLEER. Trimming removed 0 bases from V and 5 bases from J; junction bases left unmatched: 6. The CDR3 contains 16 residues. The CDR3 nucleotides are TGCGCCAGCAGCCAAGAGTGGGCACAGGGGAATGAAAAACTGTTTTTT. This encodes CASSQEWAQGNEKLFF.

The chain carries TRBV7-9 and TRBJ1-6; D is undetermined. This CDR3 region has 17 residues. V was shortened by 0 bases and J by 0 bases, with 9 bases between the two germline ends. The germline CDR1 and CDR2 sequences are SEHNR and FQNEAQ (reference sequence). The CDR3 DNA follows: TGTGCCAGCAGCTTAGCGGTAGAGCGCTCCTATAATTCACCCCTCCACTTT. It encodes CASSLAVERSYNSPLHF. Full variable domain (missing parts from reference TRBV7-9 and TRBJ1-6): DTGVSQNPRHKITKRGQNVTFRCDPISEHNRLYWYRQTLGQGPEFLTYFQNEAQLEKSRLLSDRFSAERPKGSFSTLEIQRTEQGDSAMYLCASSLAVERSYNSPLHFGNGTRLTVT.

This chain connects TRBV9 to TRBJ1-4; no clear D. Trimming took 0 bases from V and 0 from J, leaving 9 bases between them. Germline CDR1 and CDR2: SGDLS and YYNGEE. The CDR3 length is 16 residues. In DNA, the CDR3 is TGTGCCAGCAGCGTAGGTGTAGCCGCAACTAATGAAAAACTGTTTTTT. Translation gives CASSVGVAATNEKLFF. The variable domain in full, completed from reference TRBV9 and TRBJ1-4, reads DSGVTQTPKHLITATGQRVTLRCSPRSGDLSVYWYQQSLDQGLQFLIQYYNGEERAKGNILERFSAQQFPDLHSELNLSSLELGDSALYFCASSVGVAATNEKLFFGSGTQLSVL.

The V call is TRBV5-1, the J call TRBJ2-7; 7 bases are shared with TRBD1. The CDR3 is 13 amino acids. Losses at the gene ends were 4 bases for V and 3 bases for J; bases not matched to a gene: 4. Germline values: CDR1 SGHRS, CDR2 YFSETQ. CDR3: CASSEQGSYEQYF. For the CDR3, the DNA is TGCGCCAGCAGCGAACAGGGGAGCTACGAGCAGTACTTC.

This clone was detected only a few times. The rearrangement joins TRBV9 to TRBJ1-4; D is uncertain. The germline V and J ends were trimmed by 0 bases and 2 bases, with 8 bases remaining between them. The CDR3 has 15 amino acids. Germline V CDR1 and CDR2: SGDLS, YYNGEE. The CDR3 sequence is CASSVGASTNEKLFF. In DNA, the CDR3 is TGTGCCAGCAGCGTAGGGGCCAGTACTAATGAAAAACTGTTTTTT. Together with reference TRBV9 and TRBJ1-4, the CDR3 gives the full variable domain: DSGVTQTPKHLITATGQRVTLRCSPRSGDLSVYWYQQSLDQGLQFLIQYYNGEERAKGNILERFSAQQFPDLHSELNLSSLELGDSALYFCASSVGASTNEKLFFGSGTQLSVL.

The V gene is TRBV7-3, the J gene TRBJ2-5; possible D gene TRBD1, 6 bases. Per germline, CDR1 SGHTA and CDR2 FQGTGA. The CDR3 totals 14 residues. Between the trimmed V and J ends, which lost 5 bases and 0 bases, there was a span of 10 bases. Here the CDR3 reads CASSPTGHQETQYF. In DNA form, the CDR3 reads TGTGCCAGCAGCCCGACAGGCCACCAAGAGACCCAGTACTTC.

The chain is built from TRBV6-6 and TRBJ1-5, with D possibly TRBD1 on 5 matching bases. V was cut by 6 bases and J by 8 bases, with 14 bases left in between. The CDR3 has 13 amino acids. Germline loops: CDR1 MNHNY, CDR2 SVGAGI (reference sequence). The CDR3 DNA sequence: TGTGCCAGCAGATCCTGGGGGGTCGAGCCCCAGCATTTT. Translation gives CASRSWGVEPQHF.

The chain couples TRBV2 to TRBJ2-5, with 8 bases aligning to TRBD2. V lost 8 bases to trimming and J lost 2 bases; unmatched junction nucleotides: 4. The CDR3 is 13 amino acids. CDR1 is SNHLY and CDR2 is FYNNEI in the germline V gene. The CDR3 protein is CASETSGQETQYF. The CDR3 DNA sequence: TGTGCCAGCGAAACTAGCGGACAAGAGACCCAGTACTTC.

The V gene is TRBV4-3, the J gene TRBJ2-7, with 9 bases matching TRBD1. CDR1 and CDR2 (germline): LGHNA, YSLEER. The CDR3 is made up of 14 amino acids. V was clipped by 3 bases and J by 4 bases; unmatched bases: 4. Written as DNA, the CDR3 is TGCGCCAGCAGCCAGGCGACAGGGGGATACGAGCAGTACTTC. Encoded protein: CASSQATGGYEQYF.

CDR3 coding DNA: TGTGCCAGCAGCTTAGCCGGGACAGCCTTCAATCAGCCCCAGCATTTT. Translating gives CASSLAGTAFNQPQHF. The chain carries TRBV7-9 and TRBJ1-5; TRBD1 agrees at 7 bases. The J segment lost 3 bases and the V segment lost 0 bases, leaving 5 bases of the junction unmatched. Per the germline V gene, CDR1 is SEHNR and CDR2 is FQNEAQ (reference sequence). The CDR3 contains 16 residues.

This chain uses TRBV5-1 with TRBJ1-4, with a tentative D call TRBD1 (5 bases). Deletions cut 4 bases from V and 8 bases from J, with 18 bases between. The germline gives CDR1 SGHRS, CDR2 YFSETQ. The CDR3 length is 15 residues. The CDR3 protein is CASSPLGQGGEKLFF. CDR3 bases: TGCGCCAGCAGCCCCCTCGGGCAGGGAGGCGAAAAACTGTTTTTT.

The chain employs TRBV4-2 and TRBJ1-2, with a weak D call TRBD1 (5 bases). The CDR3 is 17 residues long. The V gene lost 1 base and the J gene lost 4 bases, with 19 bases spanning the gap. Germline assignment: CDR1 LGHNA and CDR2 YNFKEQ. CDR3 bases: TGTGCCAGCAGCCAAGGATTAGACTTGGACGGGGGCTATGGCTACACCTTC. It is translated as CASSQGLDLDGGYGYTF.